This TCR beta chain was identified during a study of low-dose radiotherapy and immunotherapy resistance in tumors. Study-level information: Every 2 weeks, cohort 1 got 0.5 Gy, reaching 6.5 Gy to the planning target volume. Cohort 2 patients were irradiated with 1 Gy every two weeks, reaching 13 Gy over 26 weeks. TRAV- and TRBV-specific primers primed first-strand cDNA, covering alpha and beta chains.

V lost 6 bases to trimming and J lost 6 bases; unmatched junction nucleotides: 12. Germline V gene sequence: CDR1 MNHNY, CDR2 SVGAGI (reference sequence). The CDR3 has 15 amino acids. Sample time point: after trial treatment. Treatment defined: LDRT plus nivolumab, ipilimumab, low-dose cyclophosphamide and aspirin (RACIN trial). The study gave donors nivolumab, ipilimumab, aspirin, low-dose cyclophosphamide and low-dose radiotherapy. Over roughly 20 PCR cycles, TCRs were amplified from a constant-region primer and V-primer adapter. TCRdb redid the calling of the reads with MiXCR, one entry per CDR3 protein. The sample has approximately 52,000 distinct CDR3 sequences; 33% are singletons.

V usage is TRBV6-6 and J usage is TRBJ1-1, with TRBD1 identical over 8 bases. The sequencing used PBMCs, collected after low-dose radiotherapy plus immunotherapy. The clonotype comes from a male donor with rectosigmoid adenocarcinoma. CDR3 DNA: TGTGCCAGCAGACCCCAGACAGGGGAGGGGGCTGAAGCTTTCTTT. This sequence encodes CASRPQTGEGAEAFF.